This TCR beta chain is from a study of blood T cell repertoires in COVID-19. Study context: T cells, B-cell-depleted T cells, or PBMCs provided the cDNA or gDNA that served as material.

V trimming: 0 bases; J trimming: 5 bases; junction bases outside the gene matches: 6. CDR1 and CDR2 (germline): SGHRS, YFSETQ. The CDR3 extends over 16 amino acids. Study processing details: Reference gene primer amplification in the assay estimated nucleated cell counts. Generated by immunoSEQ multiplex PCR, the TCRdb table keeps only in-frame clones and is missing some. D and trimming come from the DNA, and the V and J calls and clone size come from that table. Of about 94,000 clones in the sample, around 80% were seen once. Sample: peripheral blood. The receptor's source is a human donor in a cohort sampled during active COVID-19. The chain couples TRBV5-1 to TRBJ2-1, with TRBD2 matching 9 bases. The CDR3 here is CASSLDGGRAHNEQFF. The DNA for the CDR3 is TGCGCCAGCAGCTTGGACGGCGGGAGGGCCCACAATGAGCAGTTCTTC. Full variable domain (remainder filled in from reference TRBV5-1 and TRBJ2-1): KAGVTQTPRYLIKTRGQQVTLSCSPISGHRSVSWYQQTPGQGLQFLFEYFSETQRNKGNFPGRFSGRQFSNSRSEMNVSTLELGDSALYLCASSLDGGRAHNEQFFGPGTRLTVL.